This T cell receptor (beta chain) was profiled in a study of T-cell memory formation after mild COVID-19. CDR3 length: 16 residues. Germline CDR1 and CDR2: LGHNA and YSLEER. V lost 0 bases and J 5 bases, leaving 16 bases between the germline ends. This clonotype was seen repeatedly, ten times or more. TCRdb called the 5' RACE reads again in MiXCR, with one record for every CDR3 protein. The repertoire includes hundreds of thousands of distinct CDR3 sequences, roughly 8% of them detected once, and around a fifth sits in the top ten. Source material: PBMCs or a T cell subset sorted from them (not recorded which). The receptor was isolated from a man in his late teens or twenties who had mild COVID-19 (a few samples of this study predate the infection). Cell type and time point are not known. The chain joins TRBV4-3 to TRBJ1-2, with a possible D match to TRBD1 (6 bases). This chain's CDR3 is CASSQDPPGANYGYTF. The CDR3 DNA sequence: TGCGCCAGCAGCCAAGATCCCCCGGGGGCAAATTATGGCTACACCTTC.